Below, one TCR beta chain is given with its context. What it binds is not known. The source of the sample is a study of T cell responses to AZD1222 COVID-19 vaccine. Findings and caveats of the study: At baseline, just five or six AZD1222 recipients tested seropositive. Reportedly, close to half of spike-specific TCRs are directed against unmutated variant regions. Sampling that yielded the repertoires occurred only after the peak T cell response.

TCRdb's table, derived via immunoSEQ multiplex PCR, lists solely in-frame clones and lacks some. Of over 100,000 clones in the sample, more than 75% were seen once. Trimming cost V 4 bases and J 10 bases, with 14 bases left between them. This CDR3 contains 12 residues. The germline V gene has CDR1 SGHTA and CDR2 FQGTGA. V is TRBV7-3 and J is TRBJ2-7; no reliable D call. The source was peripheral blood, collected 28 days after the second AZD1222 dose. The source is an adult who received the AZD1222 COVID-19 vaccine. In DNA form, the CDR3 reads TGTGCCAGCAGCTCGACCGACGGAGCCCAGTACTTC. Its translation: CASSSTDGAQYF.